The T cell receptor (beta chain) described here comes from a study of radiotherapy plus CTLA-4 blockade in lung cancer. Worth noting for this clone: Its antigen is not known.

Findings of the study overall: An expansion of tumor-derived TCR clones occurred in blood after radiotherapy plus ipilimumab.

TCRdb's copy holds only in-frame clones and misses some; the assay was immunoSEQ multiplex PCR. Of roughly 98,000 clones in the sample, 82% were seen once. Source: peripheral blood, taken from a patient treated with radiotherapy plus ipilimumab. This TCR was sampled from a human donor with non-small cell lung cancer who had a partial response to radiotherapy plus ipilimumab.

CDR3 DNA sequence: TGTGCCAGCAGTCTGGGACTAGCCAGATACGAGCAGTACTTC. Its translation is CASSLGLARYEQYF. The chain carries TRBV28 and TRBJ2-7; 9 nucleotides align to TRBD2. The CDR3 is 14 residues long. The V gene end was trimmed by 5 bases and the J gene end by 4 bases; junction bases not matched to a gene: 6. Germline assignment: CDR1 MDHEN and CDR2 SYDVKM. The full variable domain, in which reference TRBV28 and TRBJ2-7 provide the parts outside the CDR3, is DVKVTQSSRYLVKRTGEKVFLECVQDMDHENMFWYRQDPGLGLRLIYFSYDVKMKEKGDIPEGYSVSREKKERFSLILESASTNQTSMYLCASSLGLARYEQYFGPGTRLTVT.